These 21 T cell receptor beta chains were all obtained from the same sample, sequenced in a study of blood T cells in healthy people across ages (dated by TCRdb to between 2014 and 2016). The library was built by means of 5' RACE. Sequenced on an Illumina HiSeq 2500. A second about 7 to 12 cycle PCR used a sample-barcoded 5' primer and a J-beta primer mix. TCRdb reanalyzed the raw reads on its own, using fastp at Q25 for trimming and MiXCR for clone calling, and kept in-frame beta chains. For every CDR3 protein sequence, its rows merge into one entry that carries the most common genes and DNA. The sample table holds about 570,000 distinct CDR3 sequences, of which approximately 25% were seen once. About 18% of the sample rests with the top ten. Input material: blood. The receptor source for this set is a woman aged 70-85 years in good health.

This clonotype has more than one count but fewer than ten. The genes are TRBV29-1 and TRBJ2-7; D remains unclear. Germline V gene data show CDR1 as SQVTM and CDR2 as ANQGSEA. The length of the CDR3 is 13 residues. V was trimmed by 5 bases and J by 2 bases, leaving 13 bases between them. The CDR3 DNA follows: TGCAGCGTTATTGAACAGTTGACCTACGAGCAGTACTTC. Translation: CSVIEQLTYEQYF.

This chain uses TRBV7-9 with TRBJ1-2, with 7 bases that match TRBD1. V was clipped by 4 bases and J by 4 bases; unmatched bases: 6. Germline loops: CDR1 SEHNR, CDR2 FQNEAQ (reference sequence). This CDR3 contains 14 residues. CDR3 amino acids: CASSSNRGGYGYTF. The DNA for the CDR3 is TGTGCCAGCAGCTCCAACAGGGGTGGCTATGGCTACACCTTC.

This clonotype turned up a few times. CDR3: CASSRAGRLGTEAFF. CDR3 in DNA: TGTGCCAGCAGCCGAGCAGGGAGGTTGGGCACTGAAGCTTTCTTT. The V and J genes are TRBV3-1 and TRBJ1-1; D might be TRBD1 (5 bases). The V gene's germline CDR1 is LGHDT and CDR2 YNNKEL (reference sequence). Trimming left V 4 bases short and J 4 bases short, with 16 bases between. CDR3 length: 15 residues.

The chain employs TRBV5-1 and TRBJ2-5; D call uncertain. V lost 0 bases and J lost 5, with 17 bases in between. The CDR3 runs to 16 residues. Germline CDR1 SGHRS, CDR2 YFSETQ. The CDR3 DNA is TGCGCCAGCAGCTTGGCCACGGTGTGGAACGGGGAGACCCAGTACTTC. Its protein is CASSLATVWNGETQYF.

This rearrangement joins TRBV20-1 to TRBJ2-7; a possible D gene is TRBD1 (6 bases). The V gene lost 3 bases and the J gene lost 0 bases, with 12 bases spanning the gap. The germline V gene has CDR1 DFQATT and CDR2 SNEGSKA (reference sequence). The CDR3 covers 14 residues. CDR3 sequence reads: CSARRGWNSYEQYF. CDR3 DNA: TGCAGTGCTAGGAGGGGGTGGAACTCCTACGAGCAGTACTTC.

This clonotype was seen only once. A junction boundary mismatches the germline segment, possibly from a read error. The rearrangement joins TRBV5-6 to TRBJ2-6; perhaps D is TRBD1 or TRBD2 (6 bases each). The CDR3 is 15 amino acids. CDR1 SGHDT and CDR2 YYEEEE come from the germline V gene. This CDR3 is CASSLSGTGANILTF. As DNA, the CDR3 is TGTGCCAGCAGCTTGTCAGGGACGGGGGCCAACATCCTGACTTTC.

This clonotype was picked up a small number of times. V gene TRBV28 combines with J gene TRBJ2-5; D is uncertain. The CDR3 spans 14 residues. Germline lookup yields CDR1 MDHEN and CDR2 SYDVKM. V lost 3 bases, J lost 5 bases, and 13 bases lay in between. CDR3: CASSFAARRETQYF. The CDR3 DNA follows: TGTGCCAGCAGTTTTGCCGCCAGGCGGGAGACCCAGTACTTC.

The CDR3 region has the DNA TGTGCCAGCAGCTGGAAAATGGGACAGAACCAAGAGACCCAGTACTTC. Protein: CASSWKMGQNQETQYF. The V gene is TRBV13, the J gene TRBJ2-5, with TRBD1 matching 7 bases. CDR1 PRHDT and CDR2 FYEKMQ come from the germline V gene (reference sequence). V lost 4 bases and J lost 0; bases outside the gene matches: 8. The CDR3 totals 16 residues.

The rearrangement uses TRBV9 and TRBJ2-5, with 7 bases that match TRBD1. The CDR3 loop spans 17 amino acids. The V gene's germline CDR1 is SGDLS and CDR2 YYNGEE. V was clipped by 4 bases and J by 3 bases; unmatched bases: 15. CDR3 nucleotides: TGTGCCAGCAGCCCCGGCTCGACAGGGAGTCTGGAAGAGACCCAGTACTTC. Its protein product is CASSPGSTGSLEETQYF.

The chain has TRBV5-1 and TRBJ2-7; 7 nucleotides agree with TRBD1. There are 17 residues in the CDR3. Germline V lookup: CDR1 SGHRS, CDR2 YFSETQ. V was pared by 3 bases and J by 8 bases, with 20 bases of the junction left unmatched. CDR3 loop: CASSSIYSKDRAHKQYF. CDR3 nucleotides: TGCGCCAGCAGCTCAATATACAGCAAAGACAGGGCCCACAAGCAGTACTTC. Using reference TRBV5-1 and TRBJ2-7 for the parts outside the CDR3, the full variable domain is KAGVTQTPRYLIKTRGQQVTLSCSPISGHRSVSWYQQTPGQGLQFLFEYFSETQRNKGNFPGRFSGRQFSNSRSEMNVSTLELGDSALYLCASSSIYSKDRAHKQYFGPGTRLTVT.

The V gene is TRBV7-3, the J gene TRBJ2-3; D perhaps matches TRBD1 (5 bases). Germline CDR1 reads SGHTA; CDR2 reads FQGTGA. Trimming removed 0 bases from V and 5 bases from J, with 18 bases in between. The CDR3 is made up of 17 amino acids. The CDR3 reads CASSLTPRTPPGDTQYF. CDR3 sequence (DNA): TGTGCCAGCAGCTTAACACCAAGGACACCACCCGGAGATACGCAGTATTTT. Using reference TRBV7-3 and TRBJ2-3 for the parts outside the CDR3, the full variable domain is GAGVSQTPSNKVTEKGKYVELRCDPISGHTALYWYRQSLGQGPEFLIYFQGTGAADDSGLPNDRFFAVRPEGSVSTLKIQRTERGDSAVYLCASSLTPRTPPGDTQYFGPGTRLTVL.

This chain links TRBV20-1 with TRBJ1-2, with D possibly matching TRBD1 (5 bases). V shed 6 bases and J shed 8 bases, with 19 bases lying between them. Germline values: CDR1 DFQATT, CDR2 SNEGSKA (reference sequence). The CDR3 covers 13 residues. The CDR3 loop is CSAGTAGLLGYTF. The CDR3 DNA reads TGCAGTGCCGGGACTGCCGGGCTGCTAGGCTACACCTTC.

The chain carries TRBV7-2 and TRBJ2-6; D assignment may be TRBD1 or TRBD2 (6 bases each). Per germline, CDR1 SGHTA and CDR2 FQGNSA. This CDR3 has 18 residues. Between the trimmed V and J ends, which lost 2 bases and 0 bases, there was a span of 14 bases. CDR3 residues: CASSLRGTGVSGANVLTF. In DNA form, the CDR3 reads TGTGCCAGCAGCTTAAGGGGGACTGGTGTCTCTGGGGCCAACGTCCTGACTTTC.

Only a few counts were recorded for this clonotype. The rearrangement links TRBV20-1 to TRBJ2-3; either TRBD1 or TRBD2 may supply D (5 bases each). Germline CDR1 is DFQATT and CDR2 is SNEGSKA (reference sequence). The germline V and J ends were trimmed by 0 bases and 5 bases, with 12 bases remaining between them. The CDR3 has 14 residues. CDR3: CSARDTGRLDTQYF. The CDR3 DNA is TGCAGTGCTAGAGATACGGGACGATTAGATACGCAGTATTTT.

The chain uses TRBV2 and TRBJ1-5, with D hard to call. The V end was cut by 4 bases, the J end by 4 bases, with 11 bases between. Germline CDR1 is SNHLY and CDR2 is FYNNEI. The CDR3 totals 14 residues. The CDR3 DNA reads TGTGCCAGCAGTGCTGTTACCGAGAATCAGCCCCAGCATTTT. It codes for CASSAVTENQPQHF.

This clonotype has only a few counts. This chain uses TRBV5-1 with TRBJ2-2, with D possibly TRBD1 on 5 matching bases. Germline CDR1 is SGHRS and CDR2 is YFSETQ. Trimming stripped 4 bases from V and 5 bases from J, with 15 bases between. The CDR3 extends over 15 amino acids. The CDR3 sequence is CASSPRRTSTGELFF. The CDR3 bases are TGCGCCAGCAGCCCCCGCAGGACAAGTACCGGGGAGCTGTTTTTT.

In this sample, this clonotype turned up a few times. V gene TRBV14 combines with J gene TRBJ1-1; no clear D gene. The CDR3 extends over 14 amino acids. Germline V CDR1 and CDR2: SGHDN, FVKESK. V lost 6 bases to trimming and J lost 2 bases, with 13 bases between them. This CDR3 reads CASSLLSFNTEAFF. The CDR3 DNA reads TGTGCCAGCAGTCTTTTAAGTTTCAACACTGAAGCTTTCTTT.

The chain carries TRBV7-9 and TRBJ1-2, with D tentatively TRBD1 (6 bases). Germline V gene data show CDR1 as SEHNR and CDR2 as FQNEAQ (reference sequence). CDR3 length: 13 amino acids. V lost 0 bases and J lost 12, with 14 bases in between. The CDR3 DNA follows: TGTGCCAGCAGCTTAGCGCAGGGGAAGGGCAACACCTTC. Translated: CASSLAQGKGNTF. Variable domain in full (rest from reference TRBV7-9 and TRBJ1-2): DTGVSQNPRHKITKRGQNVTFRCDPISEHNRLYWYRQTLGQGPEFLTYFQNEAQLEKSRLLSDRFSAERPKGSFSTLEIQRTEQGDSAMYLCASSLAQGKGNTFGSGTRLTVV.

The V call is TRBV10-3, the J call TRBJ1-1, with TRBD1 identical over 8 bases. CDR1 is ENHRY and CDR2 is SYGVKD in the germline V gene. This CDR3 is 15 amino acids long. V lost 6 bases to trimming and J lost 0 bases; unmatched junction nucleotides: 6. The CDR3 region is CAISLGQGLNTEAFF. In nucleotides, the CDR3 is TGTGCCATCAGCTTAGGACAGGGTTTGAACACTGAAGCTTTCTTT.

The chain carries TRBV12-3 or TRBV12-4 and TRBJ1-1; 7 nucleotides match TRBD1. The CDR3 spans 14 residues. Germline trimming cut 6 bases from V and 0 bases from J; bases unmatched to any gene: 4. CDR3 loop: CASSHGTVNTEAFF. CDR3 nucleotides: TGTGCCAGCAGCCATGGGACAGTGAACACTGAAGCTTTCTTT.

The chain joins TRBV7-3 to TRBJ2-5; 11 bases are a match to TRBD2. V dropped 5 bases and J dropped 4; count of bases not matched to a gene: 6. CDR3 length equals 15 residues. Per germline, CDR1 SGHTA and CDR2 FQGTGA. The CDR3 spells CASSRSGTSGETQYF. CDR3 DNA: TGTGCCAGCAGCCGGTCCGGGACTAGCGGAGAGACCCAGTACTTC.